The 8 T cell receptor beta chains presented below share a single source sample, sequenced in a study of response to subunit inactivated influenza vaccine. TCRdb reprocessed the RT-PCR reads via MiXCR and lists one record per CDR3 protein. The data contain hundreds of thousands of distinct CDR3 sequences, about a sixth of them singletons. The sequences come from PBMCs from blood, collected roughly 13 days after vaccination. Receptors were obtained from a man aged 50 to 60 who received an inactivated influenza vaccine.

This chain joins TRBV7-2 and TRBJ2-7; D ambiguous. Germline assignment: CDR1 SGHTA and CDR2 FQGNSA. CDR3 length: 14 amino acids. The V gene lost 0 bases and the J gene lost 7 bases, with 13 bases spanning the gap. The CDR3 loop reads CASSLARTEGEQYF. In DNA, the CDR3 is TGTGCCAGCAGCTTAGCCCGAACCGAAGGGGAGCAGTACTTC.

This clonotype was counted many times. The gene calls are TRBV29-1 and TRBJ2-1, with TRBD2 matching over 11 bases. Germline CDR1 and CDR2: SQVTM and ANQGSEA. The J segment lost 7 bases and the V segment lost 4 bases, leaving 6 bases of the junction unmatched. CDR3 length equals 14 residues. The CDR3 loop reads CSVGVAGGPNEQFF. The DNA of the CDR3 is TGCAGCGTTGGGGTAGCGGGGGGGCCAAATGAGCAGTTCTTC.

The chain uses TRBV20-1 and TRBJ2-7; no reliable D call. Germline V gene sequence: CDR1 DFQATT, CDR2 SNEGSKA (reference sequence). Trimming removed 8 bases from V and 6 bases from J, with 11 bases in between. The CDR3 length is 10 residues. The CDR3 DNA sequence: TGCAGTCCTGGAGCTACCGAGCAGTACTTC. This encodes CSPGATEQYF.

This clonotype was observed a few times. CDR3: CASSLGRGAANTGELFF. CDR3 nucleotide sequence: TGTGCCAGCAGCTTGGGTCGAGGGGCCGCGAACACCGGGGAGCTGTTTTTT. The chain recombines TRBV5-4 with TRBJ2-2, with D perhaps given as TRBD1 or TRBD2 (5 bases each). The CDR3 contains 17 residues. V was shortened by 0 bases and J by 0 bases, with 12 bases between the two germline ends. Germline lookup yields CDR1 SGHNT and CDR2 YYREEE (reference sequence). Full variable domain (remainder filled in from reference TRBV5-4 and TRBJ2-2): ETGVTQSPTHLIKTRGQQVTLRCSSQSGHNTVSWYQQALGQGPQFIFQYYREEENGRGNFPPRFSGLQFPNYSSELNVNALELDDSALYLCASSLGRGAANTGELFFGEGSRLTVL.

The chain is built from TRBV7-9 and TRBJ2-2; D ambiguous. Trimming left V 5 bases short and J 3 bases short, with 7 bases between. The CDR3 runs to 13 residues. CDR1 is SEHNR and CDR2 is FQNEAQ in the germline V gene (reference sequence). In DNA, the CDR3 is TGTGCCAGCAGCCAAAGTTACACCGGGGAGCTGTTTTTT. Amino acid sequence: CASSQSYTGELFF.

Many counts were recorded for this clonotype. The CDR3 nucleotides are TGTGCCAGCAGACCTCCCGTACAAGATAACTATGGCTACACCTTC. Its translation is CASRPPVQDNYGYTF. This rearrangement joins TRBV7-9 to TRBJ1-2; D unresolved. Germline CDR1 and CDR2: SEHNR and FQNEAQ (reference sequence). V was clipped by 6 bases and J by 1 base, with 15 bases between them. The length of the CDR3 is 15 residues.

This clonotype was counted only a few times. The V gene is TRBV28, the J gene TRBJ2-2; D unresolved. This CDR3 comprises 15 residues. Per the germline V gene, CDR1 is MDHEN and CDR2 is SYDVKM. Deletions cut 3 bases from V and 3 bases from J, with 11 bases between. The CDR3 DNA follows: TGTGCCAGCAGTTTCGAAGGACGTGACACCGGGGAGCTGTTTTTT. Translation gives CASSFEGRDTGELFF.

This chain joins TRBV27 and TRBJ2-7; TRBD2 agrees at 11 bases. Unmatched junction bases numbered 3, after V lost 3 bases and J lost 2 bases. Germline V gene lookup returns CDR1 MNHEY and CDR2 SMNVEV (reference sequence). The CDR3 is 15 amino acids. The CDR3 spells CASSLGLAAPYEQYF. CDR3 nucleotides: TGTGCCAGCAGTTTGGGACTAGCGGCACCCTACGAGCAGTACTTC.